Below are 8 T cell receptor beta chains sequenced from a single sample in a study of cytomegalovirus exposure and HLA in healthy donors. Amplification used 60 Vbeta primers and 13 Jbeta primers. This table comes from immunoSEQ multiplex PCR, and its TCRdb copy is limited to in-frame clones, with some not included. Of 150,000 to 200,000 clones detected, about 75% appear once; the ten largest clones hold about 14%. The sample was PBMCs. Source of these receptors: a man in his forties or fifties in good health and CMV-seropositive.

The chain uses TRBV21-1 and TRBJ1-5; the table's D call, TRBD1, was not checked against the DNA. TRBV21-1 is a recognized pseudogene. This CDR3 region has 17 residues. CDR3 protein: CASSKARGQGGYQPQHF. The CDR3 nucleotides are TGTGCCAGCAGCAAAGCACGAGGACAGGGAGGGTATCAGCCCCAGCATTTT.

The chain links TRBV14 to TRBJ1-2, with 9 bases fitting TRBD1. The CDR3 is 16 residues long. The germline V gene encodes CDR1 SGHDN and CDR2 FVKESK. V lost 6 bases to trimming and J lost 4 bases; unmatched junction nucleotides: 12. CDR3 nucleotides: TGTGCCAGCAGTACCGGGACAGGGACCTTCGGCTATGGCTACACCTTC. Protein sequence: CASSTGTGTFGYGYTF.

This chain connects TRBV29-1 to TRBJ2-5; a weak D match, TRBD1 (5 bases). The germline V and J ends were trimmed by 4 bases and 2 bases, with 17 bases remaining between them. Germline CDR1 SQVTM, CDR2 ANQGSEA. The CDR3 runs 15 residues. The DNA for the CDR3 is TGCAGCGTTGTCGGCGGCAGGGTTCAACAAGAGACCCAGTACTTC. Encoded protein: CSVVGGRVQQETQYF.

The genes are TRBV28 and TRBJ2-2, with D possibly being TRBD1 (5 bases). Germline CDR1 MDHEN, CDR2 SYDVKM. This CDR3 comprises 15 residues. V was clipped by 3 bases and J by 4 bases, with 12 bases between them. The CDR3 loop reads CASSFQGVGTGELFF. CDR3 nucleotides: TGTGCCAGCAGTTTTCAAGGGGTCGGCACCGGGGAGCTGTTTTTT.

This rearrangement joins TRBV7-8 to TRBJ2-1, with a weak D call TRBD2 (6 bases). The CDR3 length is 16 residues. Deletions cut 1 base from V and 0 bases from J, with 10 bases between. Germline V lookup: CDR1 SGHVS, CDR2 FQNEAQ. CDR3 sequence (DNA): TGTGCCAGCAGCTTAGGCGGGGACCACTCCTACAATGAGCAGTTCTTC. Its translation is CASSLGGDHSYNEQFF.

In this sample, this clone turned up once. This chain uses TRBV28 with TRBJ2-7; weak D call: TRBD2 (5 bases). Germline CDR1 reads MDHEN; CDR2 reads SYDVKM. Trimming stripped 5 bases from V and 1 base from J, with 15 bases between. This CDR3 region has 15 residues. The CDR3 loop reads CASSRRLGASYEQYF. CDR3 bases: TGTGCCAGCAGTAGGCGCCTGGGAGCGTCCTACGAGCAGTACTTC.

V and J are TRBV5-1 and TRBJ2-7, with 10 bases lining up with TRBD2. Germline assignment: CDR1 SGHRS and CDR2 YFSETQ. Trimming at V came to 4 bases and at J to 6 bases, leaving 13 bases not matched to a gene. CDR3 length: 16 residues. CDR3 DNA sequence: TGCGCCAGCAGCATGAGAGCGGGGGGGCCGTTTGGCGAGCAGTACTTC. Translating gives CASSMRAGGPFGEQYF.

V is TRBV10-2 and J is TRBJ1-2; TRBD1 is a possible D gene (6 bases). Germline lookup yields CDR1 WSHSY and CDR2 SAAADI. Trimming removed 3 bases from V and 4 bases from J, with 15 bases in between. This CDR3 spans 15 amino acids. CDR3 nucleotides: TGCGCCAGCAGTGACACAGGGAGTTCGGGCTATGGCTACACCTTC. It translates to CASSDTGSSGYGYTF.